Listed here is a single TCR beta chain. Its matching antigen is unknown. Germline V gene data show CDR1 as MNHEY and CDR2 as SVGEGT. The V and J ends lost 0 bases and 2 bases respectively, with 8 bases between them. The CDR3 is made up of 15 amino acids. This entry comes from a study of human T cells and chemical hapten exposure. Study-wide points: PT1 expanded TCR counts and patch test score correlated positively.

Time point described: patch test 1, 2 weeks after DPC sensitization. Treatment denoted: therapeutic diphenylcyclopropenone sensitization with weekly scalp DPC. TCRdb reprocessed the RACE reads with MiXCR, giving one entry per CDR3 protein. Altogether approximately 350,000 distinct CDR3 sequences are present, under 8% being singletons, with the ten largest covering roughly 8%. The rearrangement links TRBV6-2 or TRBV6-3 to TRBJ1-5; TRBD1 might be the D (6 bases). This TCR came from a woman under 30 with alopecia areata. Some clones in this sample may be carry-over from other donors' samples. Sequencing was performed on whole blood, taken in connection with sensitization to the hapten diphenylcyclopropenone (DPC). The CDR3, as DNA: TGTGCCAGCAGTTACTCCTACAGGGGCAATCAGCCCCAGCATTTT. This sequence encodes CASSYSYRGNQPQHF.